At least ten counts were recorded for the clone carrying this T cell receptor beta chain. Its antigen is undetermined. The data are from a study of glioma-infiltrating T cells. Whole-study results and caveats: CDR3 overlap between tissue and blood was very small. Tissue-blood divergence was below expectation in non-neoplastic patients, above in gliomas.

Germline values: CDR1 MNHNS, CDR2 SASEGT. V gave up 7 bases and J gave up 7 bases, with 16 bases separating them. The CDR3 is 13 amino acids. The iRepertoire nested amplicon-rescue multiplex PCR amplified TCR alpha and beta CDR3s from RNA. One-step reverse transcription and amplification started from about 100-400 ng of tissue mRNA or PBMC total RNA. Each CDR3 protein gets one entry after TCRdb re-called the multiplex PCR reads with MiXCR. The sample shows 160,000 or so distinct CDR3 sequences, roughly two fifths of them seen only once. This sequence was found in a human donor with low-grade glioma or glioblastoma, undergoing nonglioma brain surgery, or in good health (not recorded which). Material for sequencing was glioma tissue, nonneoplastic brain tissue, or PBMCs (not recorded which). The chain has TRBV6-1 and TRBJ1-1, with D unclear. The CDR3 loop reads CASTSQDPNEAFF. CDR3 sequence (DNA): TGTGCCAGCACCTCCCAGGACCCTAATGAAGCTTTCTTT.